This T cell receptor beta chain was sequenced during a study of beta chain features in type 1 diabetes listed by TCRdb under 2018. Describing the broader study: Mean age, gender distribution, total cell number and subset yield were not different between patients and healthy donors. A total of some 100,000,000 sorted cells were examined across all samples, and a strong correlation was observed between cell number per subset and RNA yield. The study compared the TCRB repertoires of sorted circulating CD4+ T cell subsets in recently diagnosed type 1 diabetes patients with those in matched healthy donors. Regulatory and stem cell-like memory subsets were isolated from only 8 patients and roughly eight healthy donors, whereas naive and central memory subsets came from all 28 donors.

The study at large found these results: The naive, central memory and regulatory TCRB repertoires appeared to resemble one another more closely among patients than among healthy donors. Patients with type 1 diabetes made fewer insertions and deleted more nucleotides at VDJ recombination sites, implying thymic rearrangement abnormalities. Sequencing cDNA rather than genomic DNA could over-represent highly expressing activated cells, although activation and CD3 levels did not differ between groups. HLA sub-analyses involved small numbers of individuals, so any influence of HLA type on TCRB rearrangement remained unresolved. PCR may preferentially amplify shorter templates, but because patient and control samples were amplified and corrected together, any resulting skew would affect both groups equally. In all four CD4+ subsets, TCRB CDR3 length was moderately but significantly shorter in type 1 diabetes patients.

A single peripheral blood draw of about 120 mL on average was collected from each donor into heparinised tubes. Naive, central memory, regulatory and stem cell-like memory CD4+ T cells were sorted on a BD FACSAria II using a panel including CD45RO, CCR7, CD25, CD127, CD95 and CD27. All sorted populations exceeded 95% purity. PBMCs were isolated right away by Lymphoprep density gradient centrifugation and were stained directly, without culture. To minimize batch effects, samples were stained and sorted in pairs, one healthy donor with one patient per experiment. For CDR1 and CDR2, the germline V gene lists SNHLY and FYNNEI. The CDR3 contains 13 residues, cysteine and phenylalanine counted. Only the CDR3 DNA stays, 39 bases, in frame from base 1. Ends trimmed: V by 9 bases, J by 3 bases; bases unmatched to a gene: 6. This clone was seen a handful of times. Its antigen target is currently unknown. No per-base quality is available; no much larger clone lies one base away.

All of the isolated RNA was reverse transcribed with the High Capacity cDNA Reverse Transcription Kit, so expressed TCRB transcripts were sequenced. Deep immunoSEQ sequencing was performed on naive, central memory and regulatory T cell samples, with an average of roughly 3.5 million total reads per sample. Sorted cells were lysed in RLT buffer and RNA was extracted with DNase-treated RNeasy Micro or Mini kits, depending on cell number. Each cell subset was processed on its own to prevent cross-contamination, while patient and healthy donor samples were processed together. TCRB sequences were amplified from cDNA with the immunoSEQ multiplex PCR, producing 87-bp fragments spanning the CDR3 region. Sequencing of the amplicons was performed on the Illumina HiSeq platform. Under the source paper's analysis protocol: PCR bias was corrected computationally using synthetic template baselines, and reads within Hamming distance 2 were collapsed, with unmergeable singletons discarded. Reads were aligned to IMGT to assign V, D and J genes, CDR3 length, and insertions or deletions at six rearrangement sites. Within each subset, clonotype counts were normalized to sorted cell number, after which true diversity and Gini coefficients were computed with the tcR R package. Repertoire sharing was quantified using the overlap coefficient calculated on TCRB nucleotide sequences. TCRdb retrieved this table from immuneACCESS and kept in-frame rearrangements only. Not all clones are present; in checked studies, unresolved V genes account for under half, and no reason is known for the remainder. V, J and clone size are taken as reported in that table, and D and trimming were inferred from the DNA itself. Counted in this sample were around 300,000 clones; under 8.5% of them appeared once. The ten top clones hold 1% of the sample.

Recombination joined TRBV2 with TRBJ1-2, with 8 middle bases fitting TRBD1. The sequenced material came from central memory CD4+ T cells from blood. This TCR came from a woman aged 18-35 years in good health. The CDR3 reads CASKDREYYGYTF. The DNA reads TGTGCCAGTAAGGACAGGGAGTACTATGGCTACACCTTC.